A selection of T cell receptor beta chains follows, all from one sample in a study of T-cell reconstitution after alpha-beta-depleted transplantation in children. TCRdb redid the calling of the PCR reads with MiXCR, one entry per CDR3 protein. The data show 200,000 to 300,000 distinct CDR3 sequences, with roughly 25% seen just once and about 4.8% held by the top ten. Sample: PBMCs, mostly from graft donor cells, taken 360 days after TCRalphabeta/CD19-depleted stem cell transplant. All receptors derive from a female patient aged 2-15 years who had a stem cell transplant for congenital amegakaryocytic thrombocytopenia, so the T cells may come from the graft donor. Each CDR3 is given with its conserved first and last residue. The D gene is left open where the match is weak.

TRBV11-2	NA	TRBJ2-2	CASSLDRGHQLNTGELFF
TRBV30	TRBD1	TRBJ1-1	CAWSPRYRGRTEAFF
TRBV20-1	TRBD1	TRBJ1-6	CSAIGTENSPLHF
TRBV6-5	TRBD2	TRBJ2-2	CASSYSIQRENTGELFF
TRBV12-3/TRBV12-4	NA	TRBJ1-1	CASIHSGNTEAFF
TRBV5-6	TRBD2	TRBJ2-5	CASSRRLAGVQETQYF
TRBV28	TRBD2	TRBJ2-7	CASSRLAGGSSYEQYF
TRBV5-1	TRBD2	TRBJ2-3	CASSLSYPTGLAGYTQYF
TRBV11-3	TRBD2	TRBJ2-3	CASSLRGRGGRPPNTDTQYF
TRBV5-1	NA	TRBJ1-3	CASSLERSGNTIYF
TRBV29-1	TRBD1	TRBJ2-7	CSVRTGGAEQYF
TRBV20-1	TRBD2	TRBJ2-7	CSARDPTSGVRAVEQYF
TRBV20-1	NA	TRBJ2-7	CSASGSSYEQYF
TRBV2	NA	TRBJ2-5	CASAAGRRKETQYF
TRBV7-2	NA	TRBJ2-7	CASSPRSSSYEQYF
TRBV2	NA	TRBJ2-5	CATSQGGGETQYF
TRBV2	NA	TRBJ2-3	CASSEGPSFTDTQYF
TRBV21-1	NA	TRBJ1-5	CASSTTDSGKSGQPQHF
TRBV5-4	NA	TRBJ1-2	CASSFGSFYGYTF
TRBV13	NA	TRBJ2-3	CASSIYRTYTDTQYF
TRBV5-1	TRBD2	TRBJ2-5	CASSLAGGSRETQYF
TRBV25-1	TRBD1	TRBJ2-5	CASSPGQGQGETQYF
TRBV4-2	NA	TRBJ1-2	CASSQGYVDFRNGGYTF
TRBV11-2	TRBD2	TRBJ2-3	CASSSGLAGVGDTQYF
TRBV5-6	NA	TRBJ2-5	CASSFLRGIWETQYF
TRBV5-1	NA	TRBJ2-4	CASSLGQAAYLNIQYF
TRBV2	NA	TRBJ2-2	CASRGSRRYTGELFF
TRBV2	NA	TRBJ2-5	CASRAGGQETQYF
TRBV11-2	NA	TRBJ1-3	CASSLFTAPYSGNTIYF
TRBV28	TRBD2	TRBJ2-3	CASSSGGRTDTQYF
TRBV12-3/TRBV12-4	TRBD1	TRBJ1-5	CASSPYRGGQPQHF
TRBV13	TRBD2	TRBJ2-1	CASSPTSGRGFEQFF
TRBV10-3	NA	TRBJ1-6	CAISRDNNSPLHF